The subject of this entry is one T cell receptor beta chain. These data are taken from a study of CD8+CD57+ T cells in acquired aplastic anemia. Overall study context: Roughly 3.1 ug was the average amount of DNA from sorted CD4+ and CD8+ cells.

The germline V and J ends were trimmed by 3 bases and 3 bases, with 3 bases remaining between them. CDR1 is WSHSY, CDR2 SAAADI, per germline. The CDR3 sequence is 11 residues long. The TCR beta profiling, which covered VDJ combination and CDR3 sequence, was carried out using genomic DNA as the template. TCRdb reanalysed the reads using MiXCR and keeps one entry per CDR3 protein. The sample contains 150,000 to 200,000 distinct CDR3 sequences, around 45% of which appear only once. V and J are TRBV10-2 and TRBJ2-7; no definite D call. The TCR originated in a human donor in good health. The sequencing input was sorted CD4+, CD8+, or CD8+CD57+ T cells (not recorded which) from PBMCs. The chain's CDR3 is CASSEFYEQYF. CDR3 DNA sequence: TGCGCCAGCAGTGAATTCTACGAGCAGTACTTC.